Listed below are T cell receptor beta chains from one sample, sequenced in a study of resident and recirculating memory T cells in vitiligo. The repertoire was sequenced with immunoSEQ multiplex PCR; TCRdb's copy has only in-frame clones and lacks some. Of 72,000 or so clones in the sample, about 90% were seen once. Specimen: blood. Receptors were obtained from a male donor with vitiligo. Each CDR3 is given with its conserved first and last residue. The order of the fields is clone size, V gene, D gene, J gene, CDR3 protein, CDR3 DNA. The D gene is left open where the match is weak. Clone size is shown for a subset of rows, as once, few, many or a class of expanded clone.

-	TRBV10-3	-	TRBJ2-5	CASHGGTQMQETQYF	TGTGCCAGCCATGGGGGGACCCAAATGCAAGAGACCCAGTACTTC
-	TRBV28	-	TRBJ2-7	CAGRGEQYF	TGTGCCGGTAGGGGGGAGCAGTACTTC
-	TRBV19	TRBD1	TRBJ2-5	CASSIDTGGKTQYF	TGTGCCAGTAGTATAGATACAGGGGGTAAGACCCAGTACTTC
-	TRBV27	-	TRBJ1-2	CASSSVSDYGYTF	TGTGCCAGCAGTTCGGTTTCCGACTATGGCTACACCTTC
-	TRBV28	TRBD1	TRBJ1-2	CASSLHLGTGVFDYGYTF	TGTGCCAGCAGTTTACACCTTGGGACAGGAGTTTTTGACTATGGCTACACCTTC
-	TRBV7-2	-	TRBJ1-1	CASSFAGTEAFF	TGTGCCAGCAGCTTTGCGGGGACTGAAGCTTTCTTT
-	TRBV5-1	-	TRBJ2-6	CASRGRARSGANVLTF	TGCGCCAGCAGAGGCAGGGCCAGGTCTGGGGCCAACGTCCTGACTTTC
-	TRBV10-3	TRBD1	TRBJ1-4	CAISDSGGPNEKLFF	TGTGCCATCAGTGATTCAGGGGGGCCTAATGAAAAACTGTTTTTT
-	TRBV7-9	TRBD1	TRBJ2-2	CASSFSGGGSGELFF	TGTGCCAGCAGCTTTTCAGGGGGCGGATCCGGGGAGCTGTTTTTT
-	TRBV2	TRBD1	TRBJ2-7	CASSGQAYEQYF	TGTGCCAGCAGCGGACAGGCCTACGAGCAGTACTTC
-	TRBV28	-	TRBJ2-3	CASVGAGLSTDTQYF	TGTGCCAGCGTCGGTGCGGGATTAAGCACAGATACGCAGTATTTT
-	TRBV10-3	-	TRBJ1-3	CAISPTGGVGNTIYF	TGTGCCATCAGCCCCACCGGGGGGGTTGGAAACACCATATATTTT
-	TRBV6-1	-	TRBJ2-3	CASSHSYSTDTQYF	TGTGCCAGCAGTCATAGCTATAGCACAGATACGCAGTATTTT
-	TRBV4-3	TRBD2	TRBJ2-1	CASSQDWRASGDNEQFF	TGCGCCAGCAGCCAAGATTGGAGGGCTAGCGGGGACAATGAGCAGTTCTTC
-	TRBV7-3	TRBD2	TRBJ2-1	CASSLRLAGGSYNEQFF	TGTGCCAGCAGCTTAAGACTAGCGGGAGGTTCCTACAATGAGCAGTTCTTC
-	TRBV10-2	-	TRBJ2-1	CASRGSPSYNEQFF	TGCGCCAGCCGAGGCAGTCCCTCCTACAATGAGCAGTTCTTC
-	TRBV7-7	TRBD2	TRBJ2-7	CASSFGTGGYEQYF	TGTGCCAGCAGCTTTGGGACGGGGGGCTACGAGCAGTACTTC
-	TRBV9	TRBD2	TRBJ2-1	CASSPRVASGRAVYNEQFF	TGTGCCAGCAGCCCTCGAGTGGCTAGCGGGAGGGCCGTCTACAATGAGCAGTTCTTC
-	TRBV29-1	-	TRBJ2-5	CSTRGPSGQETQYF	TGCAGCACCAGGGGGCCTAGCGGACAAGAGACCCAGTACTTC
-	TRBV19	-	TRBJ2-1	CASSPMARRGRDGGLEQFF	TGTGCCAGTTCCCCGATGGCCCGGCGAGGACGGGACGGGGGTTTAGAGCAGTTCTTC
-	TRBV12-5	-	TRBJ2-7	CASGLRPGVDEQYF	TGTGCTAGTGGTTTGAGGCCGGGTGTCGACGAGCAGTACTTC
-	TRBV5-4	TRBD2	TRBJ2-2	CASRAGLAGGNTGELFF	TGTGCCAGCAGGGCAGGACTAGCGGGAGGAAACACCGGGGAGCTGTTTTTT
-	TRBV27	-	TRBJ2-3	CASSLGAGSGTDTQYF	TGTGCCAGCAGTTTAGGCGCCGGGAGTGGTACAGATACGCAGTATTTT
-	TRBV5-1	TRBD1	TRBJ2-5	CASSAGTGGETQYF	TGCGCCAGCAGCGCCGGGACAGGGGGAGAGACCCAGTACTTC
once	TRBV6-6	TRBD1	TRBJ2-7	CAPRGQGYEQYF	TGTGCCCCTAGGGGGCAGGGGTACGAGCAGTACTTC
-	TRBV28	-	TRBJ1-2	CASIGGGRHYGYTF	TGTGCCAGCATCGGGGGGGGGCGCCACTATGGCTACACCTTC
-	TRBV28	-	TRBJ2-3	CASSSTYPDTQYF	TGTGCCAGCAGCTCTACCTACCCAGATACGCAGTATTTT
-	TRBV18	TRBD2	TRBJ2-5	CASSGPGLAIQETQYF	TGTGCCAGCTCAGGGCCGGGACTAGCGATCCAAGAGACCCAGTACTTC
-	TRBV7-3	-	TRBJ2-1	CASSTDWYNEQFF	TGTGCCAGCAGCACTGACTGGTACAATGAGCAGTTCTTC
-	TRBV15	TRBD1	TRBJ2-5	CATSPDRGKFETQYF	TGTGCCACCAGCCCGGACAGGGGAAAATTTGAGACCCAGTACTTC
-	TRBV27	TRBD1	TRBJ1-5	CASSFQGGGNQPQHF	TGTGCCAGCAGTTTCCAAGGGGGCGGCAATCAGCCCCAGCATTTT
-	TRBV2	-	TRBJ1-1	CASSVQVNTEAFF	TGTGCCAGCAGTGTTCAGGTGAACACTGAAGCTTTCTTT